This T cell receptor beta chain was sequenced during a study of blood T cell repertoires in COVID-19. Study background: Italy, Spain and the United States were the sources of the convalescent and acute COVID-19 samples.

This clone has only one observation. Authors' data handling: Amplification of reference gene primers provided the estimated nucleated cell counts. Some clones are missing from TCRdb's copy, which holds only in-frame ones; the method was immunoSEQ multiplex PCR. That table is the source of V, J and clone size, and D and trimming were worked out from the DNA. The sample carries 40,000 or so clones, approximately 90% recorded once. This clonotype was sampled from a man aged 25-45 years with active or convalescent COVID-19. Sequenced material: peripheral blood.

The CDR3 loop is CASSLAQTNTGELFF. Written as DNA, the CDR3 is TGTGCCAGCAGCTTAGCACAGACGAACACCGGGGAGCTGTTTTTT. The chain couples TRBV7-9 to TRBJ2-2; D not certain. This CDR3 is 15 amino acids long. V was clipped by 0 bases and J by 0 bases, with 5 bases between them. The germline gives CDR1 SEHNR, CDR2 FQNEAQ (reference sequence).